These 15 T cell receptor beta chains share one sample of origin, sequenced in a study of response to subunit inactivated influenza vaccine. TCRdb processed the RT-PCR reads anew with MiXCR; each CDR3 protein has one entry. The data contain over 400,000 distinct CDR3 sequences, approximately 9.9% of them singletons. The specimen was PBMCs from blood, collected around seven weeks after vaccination. The source is a man between 45 and 60 years old who received an inactivated influenza vaccine.

This rearrangement joins TRBV28 to TRBJ2-7, with TRBD2 matching 13 bases. This CDR3 contains 18 residues. CDR1 is MDHEN and CDR2 is SYDVKM in the germline V gene. With 2 bases clipped from V and 1 base from J, the junction kept 8 bases outside the gene matches. The CDR3 sequence: CASSLSGLAGEKSYEQYF. The CDR3 DNA reads TGTGCCAGCAGTTTAAGTGGACTAGCGGGGGAAAAGTCCTACGAGCAGTACTTC.

This clonotype has more than one count but fewer than ten. V gene TRBV28 combines with J gene TRBJ1-5, with TRBD1 as a possible D gene (5 bases). The CDR3 is 16 amino acids. V gave up 2 bases and J gave up 2 bases, with 13 bases separating them. CDR1 is MDHEN and CDR2 is SYDVKM in the germline V gene. CDR3 residues: CASSLGGRVGNQPQHF. CDR3 nucleotides: TGTGCCAGCAGTTTAGGGGGGAGGGTCGGCAATCAGCCCCAGCATTTT.

In this sample, this clonotype turned up a few times. At one of its ends the junction is not consistent with the germline gene, which may arise from a read error. This rearrangement joins TRBV20-1 to TRBJ2-2; possibly TRBD2 for D (6 bases). The germline CDR1 and CDR2 sequences are DFQATT and SNEGSKA (reference sequence). The CDR3 totals 14 residues. The CDR3 DNA reads as TGCAGTGCCCCGCGGGGCGGGAACGCCGGGGAGCTGTTTTTT. This sequence encodes CSAPRGGNAGELFF.

V gene TRBV7-2 combines with J gene TRBJ1-1; TRBD1 agrees at 9 bases. The CDR3 is 15 residues long. From germline, CDR1 is SGHTA and CDR2 FQGNSA. V dropped 2 bases and J dropped 5; count of bases not matched to a gene: 6. The CDR3 DNA is TGTGCCAGCAGCTTACCGCACAGGGGGCGGACTGAAGCTTTCTTT. It specifies CASSLPHRGRTEAFF.

This clonotype has at least ten counts. The chain is built from TRBV15 and TRBJ2-1, with D perhaps being TRBD1 or TRBD2 (5 bases each). From germline, CDR1 is LNHNV and CDR2 YYDKDF (reference sequence). The germline V and J ends were trimmed by 1 base and 8 bases, with 15 bases remaining between them. The CDR3 covers 15 residues. The CDR3 is CATSRGGSLWDEQFF. The CDR3 DNA is TGTGCCACCAGCAGAGGGGGGAGTCTCTGGGATGAGCAGTTCTTC.

This clonotype was detected a few times. The rearrangement links TRBV12-3 or TRBV12-4 to TRBJ2-1; 8 positions match TRBD1. J lost 9 bases, V lost 6 bases, and 13 bases had no gene match. The CDR3 covers 15 residues. DNA of the CDR3: TGTGCCAGCAGGCCACCGGGACAGGTGAGGAGTGAGCAGTTCTTC. It yields the protein CASRPPGQVRSEQFF.

This clonotype was counted a few times. The chain recombines TRBV11-2 with TRBJ2-3, with 10 bases lining up with TRBD1. V lost 3 bases to trimming and J lost 6 bases; unmatched junction nucleotides: 9. Germline V gives CDR1 SGHAT, CDR2 FQNNGV. The CDR3 has 16 amino acids. The CDR3 sequence is CASSFLRDRGLDTQYF. The CDR3 region has the DNA TGTGCCAGCAGCTTCCTCCGGGACAGGGGTCTTGATACGCAGTATTTT.

This chain links TRBV9 with TRBJ2-3; 9 positions agree with TRBD1. Germline assignment: CDR1 SGDLS and CDR2 YYNGEE. V was pared by 5 bases and J by 4 bases, with 8 bases of the junction left unmatched. This CDR3 contains 15 residues. CDR3: CASSSGTGLADTQYF. CDR3 nucleotide sequence: TGTGCCAGCAGTTCCGGGACAGGGTTAGCAGATACGCAGTATTTT.

This clonotype turned up a few times. The rearrangement links TRBV7-8 to TRBJ2-3, with TRBD2 as a possible D gene (7 bases). CDR3 length: 16 residues. Germline values: CDR1 SGHVS, CDR2 FQNEAQ. V was cut by 1 base and J by 1 base, with 12 bases left in between. CDR3: CASSLGGGRGTDTQYF. The CDR3 DNA sequence: TGTGCCAGCAGCTTAGGCGGGGGCAGGGGCACAGATACGCAGTATTTT.

The genes are TRBV10-3 and TRBJ2-1, with TRBD2 matching over 7 bases. Unmatched junction bases numbered 7, after V lost 6 bases and J lost 5 bases. The CDR3 has 14 amino acids. CDR1 and CDR2 (germline): ENHRY, SYGVKD. DNA of the CDR3: TGTGCCATCAGCTCTAGCGGCCAGGACAATGAGCAGTTCTTC. Residues: CAISSSGQDNEQFF.

The table lists this clonotype with a few counts. The J gene is TRBJ2-1, the V gene TRBV4-3; D tentatively reads TRBD1 or TRBD2 (5 bases each). The CDR3 is 16 residues long. CDR1 and CDR2 from the germline V gene are LGHNA and YSLEER. The V gene lost 1 base and the J gene lost 3 bases, with 13 bases spanning the gap. The CDR3 DNA follows: TGCGCCAGCAGCCAAGCAGCAAGGGACCTCTACAATGAGCAGTTCTTC. It translates to CASSQAARDLYNEQFF.

The rearrangement joins TRBV5-1 to TRBJ2-5, with D maybe TRBD2 (6 bases). Per the germline V gene, CDR1 is SGHRS and CDR2 is YFSETQ. V lost 0 bases to trimming and J lost 4 bases, with 10 bases between them. CDR3 length equals 14 residues. The CDR3 sequence is CASSLVGGAETQYF. In nucleotides, the CDR3 is TGCGCCAGCAGCTTGGTGGGCGGGGCAGAGACCCAGTACTTC. Full variable domain (outside the CDR3, taken from reference TRBV5-1 and TRBJ2-5): KAGVTQTPRYLIKTRGQQVTLSCSPISGHRSVSWYQQTPGQGLQFLFEYFSETQRNKGNFPGRFSGRQFSNSRSEMNVSTLELGDSALYLCASSLVGGAETQYFGPGTRLLVL.

This clonotype has just a few counts. The chain combines TRBV7-8 with TRBJ2-7; 7 bases map to TRBD1. V lost 3 bases, J lost 0 bases, and 5 bases stayed unmatched. Per germline, CDR1 SGHVS and CDR2 FQNEAQ. The CDR3 extends over 15 amino acids. The CDR3, as DNA: TGTGCCAGCAGCTTCGTGACAGGGAGCTCCTACGAGCAGTACTTC. This encodes CASSFVTGSSYEQYF.

The rearrangement joins TRBV4-2 to TRBJ1-4; the D is unclear. Deletions cut 0 bases from V and 8 bases from J, with 13 bases between. CDR1 and CDR2 from the germline V gene are LGHNA and YNFKEQ. The CDR3 spans 15 residues. CDR3 coding DNA: TGTGCCAGCAGCCAAGATCAGGTCAATCGGGAAAAACTGTTTTTT. It is translated as CASSQDQVNREKLFF.

This clonotype was observed many times. The CDR3: CASSLALYEQYF. The CDR3 DNA reads as TGTGCCAGCAGCTTAGCGCTATACGAGCAGTACTTC. The chain links TRBV7-2 to TRBJ2-7; D unclear. CDR1 SGHTA and CDR2 FQGNSA come from the germline V gene. The CDR3 has 12 residues. V gave up 0 bases and J gave up 4 bases, with 4 bases separating them.